Presented here are 20 T cell receptor beta chains from one specimen sequenced in a study of T and B cells in COVID-19 patients. From blood, about 240-500 ng of genomic DNA served as TRB template. Multiplex PCR with BIOMED2 TRB-A/B primer pools amplified TRB rearrangements. TCRdb reprocessed the multiplex PCR reads via MiXCR and lists one record per CDR3 protein. The table records under 20,000 distinct CDR3 sequences, about 26% of them present only once. Sequencing used blood. Receptors were obtained from a human donor who had recovered from COVID-19.

Many counts were recorded for this clonotype. The V call is TRBV27, the J call TRBJ2-2, with 10 bases lining up with TRBD2. Trimming cost V 6 bases and J 7 bases; bases outside gene matches: 5. Germline assignment: CDR1 MNHEY and CDR2 SMNVEV (reference sequence). The CDR3 contains 14 residues. This CDR3 is CASSLSGGFGELFF. CDR3 bases: TGTGCCAGCAGCCTTAGCGGGGGGTTCGGGGAGCTGTTTTTT.

A few counts support this clonotype. The gene calls are TRBV6-5 and TRBJ1-3, with 7 bases identical to TRBD1. The CDR3 is made up of 15 amino acids. Trimming removed 5 bases from V and 0 bases from J; junction bases left unmatched: 4. Per the germline V gene, CDR1 is MNHEY and CDR2 is SVGAGI. CDR3: CASSQGQFSGNTIYF. In DNA, the CDR3 is TGTGCCAGCAGTCAGGGACAGTTCTCTGGAAACACCATATATTTT.

This clonotype is medium-sized. CDR3 amino acids: CSAGFTGELFF. DNA of the CDR3: TGCAGCGCAGGATTTACCGGGGAGCTGTTTTTT. The rearrangement joins TRBV29-1 to TRBJ2-2; the D is unclear. Per the germline V gene, CDR1 is SQVTM and CDR2 is ANQGSEA. Trimming cost V 7 bases and J 5 bases, with 8 bases left between them. This CDR3 is 11 amino acids long.

This clonotype was detected only a few times. The chain uses TRBV10-1 and TRBJ2-3; TRBD2 might be the D (7 bases). CDR1 WNHNN and CDR2 SYGVQD come from the germline V gene (reference sequence). CDR3 length equals 17 residues. Trimming took off 0 bases at V and 2 bases at J, with 15 bases between the two ends. CDR3 sequence reads: CASSESKWGGITDTQYF. The DNA for the CDR3 is TGCGCCAGCAGTGAGTCGAAGTGGGGGGGCATCACAGATACGCAGTATTTT.

This chain joins TRBV5-1 and TRBJ2-7; D uncertain. This CDR3 is built from 11 residues. CDR1 is SGHRS and CDR2 is YFSETQ in the germline V gene. Trimming removed 3 bases at V and 2 bases at J, with 3 bases between. CDR3 DNA sequence: TGCGCCAGCAGCTACGCCTACGAGCAGTACTTC. The encoded protein is CASSYAYEQYF.

Only one count was recorded for this clonotype. The V call is TRBV6-2 or TRBV6-3, the J call TRBJ2-4; the D is unclear. V lost 0 bases, J lost 7 bases, and 13 bases lay in between. Germline CDR1 and CDR2: MNHEY and SVGEGT. The CDR3 loop spans 15 amino acids. This CDR3 is CASSYSRSAENIQYF. Written as DNA, the CDR3 is TGTGCCAGCAGTTACTCCCGGTCGGCGGAGAACATTCAGTACTTC.

The count of this clonotype is one. The chain has TRBV10-2 and TRBJ1-2; D possibly corresponds to TRBD1 (6 bases). Trimming left V 8 bases short and J 8 bases short, with 12 bases between. Per the germline V gene, CDR1 is WSHSY and CDR2 is SAAADI. This CDR3 region has 11 residues. CDR3 nucleotides: TGCGCCAGCCAGGGGACGGAAGGCTACACCTTC. Amino acid sequence: CASQGTEGYTF.

This chain uses TRBV6-2 or TRBV6-3 with TRBJ2-7; D unresolved. Germline CDR1 reads MNHEY; CDR2 reads SVGEGT. With 7 bases removed from V and 0 bases from J, the gap between germline ends came to 16 bases. This CDR3 has 15 residues. The CDR3 region is CASNPMGGVSYEQYF. CDR3 nucleotides: TGTGCCAGCAACCCAATGGGCGGTGTCTCCTACGAGCAGTACTTC.

By frequency in the sample, this clonotype is medium-sized. V and J are TRBV18 and TRBJ1-4, with a possible D match to TRBD1 (6 bases). Trimming cost V 0 bases and J 8 bases, with 7 bases left between them. The CDR3 is 13 residues long. Per germline, CDR1 KGHSH and CDR2 LQKENI. The chain's CDR3 is CASSPPDREKLFF. CDR3 DNA: TGTGCCAGCTCACCACCGGACAGAGAAAAACTGTTTTTT.

This clonotype came up many times. The chain employs TRBV6-2 or TRBV6-3 and TRBJ1-5; 8 bases align to TRBD1. V lost 5 bases to trimming and J lost 4 bases; unmatched junction nucleotides: 10. CDR1 and CDR2 (germline): MNHEY, SVGEGT. The CDR3 totals 16 residues. Written as DNA, the CDR3 is TGTGCCAGCAGTCCATTCGGACAGGGAGGAAATCAGCCCCAGCATTTT. Protein: CASSPFGQGGNQPQHF.

This clonotype was observed many times. V is TRBV6-5 and J is TRBJ2-3; 10 bases are a match to TRBD1. From germline, CDR1 is MNHEY and CDR2 SVGAGI. This CDR3 spans 17 amino acids. The J segment lost 5 bases and the V segment lost 0 bases, leaving 8 bases of the junction unmatched. The CDR3 DNA reads TGTGCCAGCAGTTACTCGTCTGGGACAGGGGTTAGAGATACGCAGTATTTT. This codes for CASSYSSGTGVRDTQYF.

This sequence joins TRBV7-9 and TRBJ2-3, with 8 bases lining up with TRBD2. Germline CDR1 SEHNR, CDR2 FQNEAQ (reference sequence). This CDR3 has 14 residues. V trimming: 5 bases; J trimming: 5 bases; junction bases outside the gene matches: 6. CDR3 nucleotide sequence: TGTGCCAGCAGCCGCCGACTAGCGCAAGATACGCAGTATTTT. Residues: CASSRRLAQDTQYF.

This rearrangement joins TRBV20-1 to TRBJ2-5; possibly TRBD2 for D (7 bases). The CDR3 is made up of 14 amino acids. Germline V gene sequence: CDR1 DFQATT, CDR2 SNEGSKA (reference sequence). Trimming shortened V by 0 bases and J by 7 bases, and 15 bases separated the two germline ends. The CDR3 loop reads CSARDQGGAGTQYF. CDR3 DNA sequence: TGCAGTGCTAGAGATCAAGGGGGGGCTGGGACCCAGTACTTC.

This clonotype was seen at least ten times. The J gene is TRBJ2-5, the V gene TRBV6-1; D is perhaps TRBD1 (5 bases). Per germline, CDR1 MNHNS and CDR2 SASEGT. Trimming removed 2 bases at V and 0 bases at J, with 13 bases between. The CDR3 covers 16 residues. The CDR3 protein is CASSERGAYYQETQYF. The CDR3 DNA reads as TGTGCCAGCAGTGAAAGGGGCGCGTACTACCAAGAGACCCAGTACTTC.

This clonotype appeared many times. The gene calls are TRBV6-2 or TRBV6-3 and TRBJ2-6, with D uncertain. Germline V gene sequence: CDR1 MNHEY, CDR2 SVGEGT. V was shortened by 5 bases and J by 1 base, with 12 bases between the two germline ends. CDR3 length: 16 residues. CDR3 in DNA: TGTGCCAGCAGTACCCCAGACCTATCTGGGGCCAACGTCCTGACTTTC. Protein: CASSTPDLSGANVLTF.

This clonotype has a handful of counts. The genes are TRBV6-1 and TRBJ2-1; 11 nucleotides agree with TRBD2. CDR1 is MNHNS, CDR2 SASEGT, per germline. The CDR3 is 17 amino acids. J was trimmed by 4 bases and V by 5 bases; bases with no gene match: 10. CDR3 nucleotides: TGTGCCAGCAGTTCCCCCGGACTAGCGGGTCTATACAATGAGCAGTTCTTC. This sequence encodes CASSSPGLAGLYNEQFF.

The chain recombines TRBV6-5 with TRBJ2-3; a possible D gene is TRBD2 (6 bases). The CDR3 length is 15 residues. Germline V gene data show CDR1 as MNHEY and CDR2 as SVGAGI. V was pared by 2 bases and J by 6 bases, with 15 bases between. The CDR3 DNA follows: TGTGCCAGCAGTTACAGGTCCGGGGGTGGGGATACGCAGTATTTT. Translating it yields CASSYRSGGGDTQYF.

The CDR3 bases are TGTGCCAGCACAGGCCCCCGAGCGGGCACAGATACGCAGTATTTT. Translating gives CASTGPRAGTDTQYF. This chain joins TRBV7-9 and TRBJ2-3; a weak D match, TRBD2 (5 bases). V dropped 7 bases and J dropped 1 base, with 15 bases sitting between them. Germline assignment: CDR1 SEHNR and CDR2 FQNEAQ (reference sequence). This CDR3 has 15 amino acids. The whole variable domain, remainder taken from reference TRBV7-9 and TRBJ2-3, is DTGVSQNPRHKITKRGQNVTFRCDPISEHNRLYWYRQTLGQGPEFLTYFQNEAQLEKSRLLSDRFSAERPKGSFSTLEIQRTEQGDSAMYLCASTGPRAGTDTQYFGPGTRLTVL.

The J gene is TRBJ2-5, the V gene TRBV5-1; D unresolved. Deletions cut 3 bases from V and 3 bases from J, with 15 bases between. The CDR3 runs 15 residues. Looked up from germline, CDR1 is SGHRS and CDR2 is YFSETQ. In DNA, the CDR3 is TGCGCCAGCAGCTCCCCGGGTACAGAAAAAGAGACCCAGTACTTC. Residues: CASSSPGTEKETQYF.

This clonotype has a handful of counts. This chain connects TRBV6-1 to TRBJ1-5; the D gene is possibly TRBD1 (6 bases). In germline, CDR1 is MNHNS, CDR2 SASEGT. This CDR3 spans 12 amino acids. The ends were cut back, 8 bases at V and 6 bases at J, with 11 bases in the middle. CDR3 amino acids: CASYDRFQPQHF. CDR3 DNA: TGTGCCAGCTACGACAGGTTTCAGCCCCAGCATTTT.